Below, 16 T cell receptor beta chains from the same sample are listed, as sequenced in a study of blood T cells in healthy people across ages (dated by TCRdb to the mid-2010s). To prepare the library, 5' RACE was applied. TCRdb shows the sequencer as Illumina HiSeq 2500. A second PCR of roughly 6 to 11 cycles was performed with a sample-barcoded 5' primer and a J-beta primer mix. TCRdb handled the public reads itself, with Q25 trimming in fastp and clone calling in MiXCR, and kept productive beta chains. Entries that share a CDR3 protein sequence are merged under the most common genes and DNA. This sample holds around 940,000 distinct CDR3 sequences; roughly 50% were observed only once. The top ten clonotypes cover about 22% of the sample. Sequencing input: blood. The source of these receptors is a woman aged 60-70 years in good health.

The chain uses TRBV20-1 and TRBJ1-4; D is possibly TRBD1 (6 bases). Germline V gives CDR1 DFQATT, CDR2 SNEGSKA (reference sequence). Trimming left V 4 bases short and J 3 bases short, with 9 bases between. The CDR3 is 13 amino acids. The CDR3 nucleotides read TGCAGTGCTAAAAGACAGGCTAATGAAAAACTGTTTTTT. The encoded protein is CSAKRQANEKLFF.

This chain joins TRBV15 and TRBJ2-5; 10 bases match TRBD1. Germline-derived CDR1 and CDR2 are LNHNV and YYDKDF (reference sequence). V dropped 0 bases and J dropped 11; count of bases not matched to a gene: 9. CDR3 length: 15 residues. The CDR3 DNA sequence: TGTGCCACCAGCAGAGATCCGGGGACAGGGGAAGTGCAGTACTTC. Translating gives CATSRDPGTGEVQYF. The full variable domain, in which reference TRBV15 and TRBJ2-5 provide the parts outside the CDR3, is DAMVIQNPRYQVTQFGKPVTLSCSQTLNHNVMYWYQQKSSQAPKLLFHYYDKDFNNEADTPDNFQSRRPNTSFCFLDIRSPGLGDTAMYLCATSRDPGTGEVQYFGPGTRLLVL.

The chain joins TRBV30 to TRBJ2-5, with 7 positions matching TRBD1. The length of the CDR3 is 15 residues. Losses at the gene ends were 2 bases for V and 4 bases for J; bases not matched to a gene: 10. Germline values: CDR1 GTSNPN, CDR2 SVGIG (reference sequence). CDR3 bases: TGTGCCTGGAGTCTGGGAATCGGACAGGCAGAGACCCAGTACTTC. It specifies CAWSLGIGQAETQYF.

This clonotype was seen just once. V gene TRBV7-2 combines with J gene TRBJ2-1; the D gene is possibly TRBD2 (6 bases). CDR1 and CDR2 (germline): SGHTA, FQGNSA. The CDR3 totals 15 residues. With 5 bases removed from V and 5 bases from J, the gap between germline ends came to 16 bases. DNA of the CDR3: TGTGCCAGCAGCCGGGGGTCTAGCGACAACAATGAGCAGTTCTTC. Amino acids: CASSRGSSDNNEQFF.

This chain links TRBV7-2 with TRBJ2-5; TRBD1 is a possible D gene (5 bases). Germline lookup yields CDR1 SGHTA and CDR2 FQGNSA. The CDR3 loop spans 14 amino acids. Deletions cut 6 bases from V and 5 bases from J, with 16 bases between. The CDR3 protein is CASSRDRTRETQYF. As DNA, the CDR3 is TGTGCCAGCAGTCGTGACAGAACGAGGGAGACCCAGTACTTC. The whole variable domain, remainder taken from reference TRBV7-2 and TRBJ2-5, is GAGVSQSPSNKVTEKGKDVELRCDPISGHTALYWYRQSLGQGLEFLIYFQGNSAPDKSGLPSDRFSAERTGGSVSTLTIQRTQQEDSAVYLCASSRDRTRETQYFGPGTRLLVL.

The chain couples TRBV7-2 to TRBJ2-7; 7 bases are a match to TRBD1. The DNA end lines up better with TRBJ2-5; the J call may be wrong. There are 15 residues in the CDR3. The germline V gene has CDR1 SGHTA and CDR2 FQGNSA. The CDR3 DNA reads TGTGCCAGCAGCCGAGGTAGGACAGGAGGAGAGACCCAGTACTTC. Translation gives CASSRGRTGGETQYF.

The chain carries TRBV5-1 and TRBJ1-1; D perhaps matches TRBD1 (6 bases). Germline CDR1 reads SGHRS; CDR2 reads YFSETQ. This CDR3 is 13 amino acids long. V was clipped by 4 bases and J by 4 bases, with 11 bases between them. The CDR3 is CASSHGGLTEAFF. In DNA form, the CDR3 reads TGCGCCAGCAGCCACGGGGGGCTCACTGAAGCTTTCTTT.

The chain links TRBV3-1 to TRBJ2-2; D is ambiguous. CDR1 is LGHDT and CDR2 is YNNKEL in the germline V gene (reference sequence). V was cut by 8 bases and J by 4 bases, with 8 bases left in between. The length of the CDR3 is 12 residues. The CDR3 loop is CASGWSTGELFF. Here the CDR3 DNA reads TGTGCCAGCGGGTGGAGCACCGGGGAGCTGTTTTTT.

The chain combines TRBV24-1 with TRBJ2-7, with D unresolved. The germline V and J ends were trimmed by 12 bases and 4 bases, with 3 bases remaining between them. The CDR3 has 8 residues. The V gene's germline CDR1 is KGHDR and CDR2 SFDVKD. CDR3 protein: CAVYEQYF. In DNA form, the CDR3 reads TGTGCCGTATACGAGCAGTACTTC.

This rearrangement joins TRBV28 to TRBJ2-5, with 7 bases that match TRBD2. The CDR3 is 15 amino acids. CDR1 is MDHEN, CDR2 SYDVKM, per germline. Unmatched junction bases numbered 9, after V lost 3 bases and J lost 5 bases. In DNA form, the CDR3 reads TGTGCCAGCAGTTTCGCGGGAGCCTCGGGGGAGACCCAGTACTTC. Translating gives CASSFAGASGETQYF. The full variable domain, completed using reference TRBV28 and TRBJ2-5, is DVKVTQSSRYLVKRTGEKVFLECVQDMDHENMFWYRQDPGLGLRLIYFSYDVKMKEKGDIPEGYSVSREKKERFSLILESASTNQTSMYLCASSFAGASGETQYFGPGTRLLVL.

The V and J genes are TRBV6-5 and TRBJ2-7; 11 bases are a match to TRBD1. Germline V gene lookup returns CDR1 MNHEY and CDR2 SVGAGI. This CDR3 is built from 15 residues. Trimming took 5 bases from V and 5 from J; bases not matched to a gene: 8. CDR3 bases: TGTGCCAGCAGTCCCCTCCGGACAGGGGGCCACGAGCAGTACTTC. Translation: CASSPLRTGGHEQYF.

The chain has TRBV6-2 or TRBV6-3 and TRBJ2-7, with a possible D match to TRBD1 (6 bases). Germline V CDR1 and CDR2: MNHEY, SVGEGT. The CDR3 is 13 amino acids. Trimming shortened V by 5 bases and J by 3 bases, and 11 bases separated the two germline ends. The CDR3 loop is CASSRLDSYEQYF. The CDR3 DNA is TGTGCCAGCAGTCGTTTGGACAGCTACGAGCAGTACTTC.

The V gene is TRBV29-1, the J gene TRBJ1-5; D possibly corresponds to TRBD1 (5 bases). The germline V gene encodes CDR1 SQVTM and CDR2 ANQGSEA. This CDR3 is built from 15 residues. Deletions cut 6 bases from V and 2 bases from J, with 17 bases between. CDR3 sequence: CSVGFDSGGNQPQHF. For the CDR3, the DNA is TGCAGCGTAGGCTTCGACAGTGGTGGCAATCAGCCCCAGCATTTT.

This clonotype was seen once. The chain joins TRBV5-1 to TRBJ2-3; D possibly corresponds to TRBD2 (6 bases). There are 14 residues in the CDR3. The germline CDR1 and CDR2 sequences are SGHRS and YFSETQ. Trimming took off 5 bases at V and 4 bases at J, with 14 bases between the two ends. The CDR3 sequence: CASRQEGSPDTQYF. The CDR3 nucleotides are TGCGCCAGCAGACAGGAGGGGAGTCCAGATACGCAGTATTTT.

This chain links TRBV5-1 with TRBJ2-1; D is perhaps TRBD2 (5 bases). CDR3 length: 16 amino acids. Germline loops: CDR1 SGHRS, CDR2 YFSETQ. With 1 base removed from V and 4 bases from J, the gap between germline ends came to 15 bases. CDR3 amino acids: CASSLRGSGSYNEQFF. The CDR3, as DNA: TGCGCCAGCAGCTTGAGAGGGTCGGGCTCATACAATGAGCAGTTCTTC. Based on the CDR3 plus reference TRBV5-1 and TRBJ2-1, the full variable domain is KAGVTQTPRYLIKTRGQQVTLSCSPISGHRSVSWYQQTPGQGLQFLFEYFSETQRNKGNFPGRFSGRQFSNSRSEMNVSTLELGDSALYLCASSLRGSGSYNEQFFGPGTRLTVL.

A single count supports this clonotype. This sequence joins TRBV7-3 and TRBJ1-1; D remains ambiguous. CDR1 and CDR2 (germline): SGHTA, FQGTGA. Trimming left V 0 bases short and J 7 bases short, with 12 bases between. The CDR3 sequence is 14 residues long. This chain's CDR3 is CASSLTRSDREAFF. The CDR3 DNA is TGTGCCAGCAGCTTAACCAGGTCTGATCGTGAAGCTTTCTTT.